The TCR beta chain described here comes from a study of blood T cell repertoires in COVID-19 (dated by TCRdb to 2019 to 2021). Turning to the overall study: Samples covering the acute and convalescent phases of COVID-19 were provided by collaborators in the United States, Italy and Spain. The prospective study material was composed of cDNA or gDNA derived from T cells, B-cell-depleted T cells, or PBMCs. Deeply sampled blood TCRbeta repertoires from subjects exposed to, actively infected with, or recovered from COVID-19 were included in the dataset. The repertoires were released in a freely available public database intended as a resource for research on the immune response to SARS-CoV-2. The samples were drawn from the first 160 participants of the ongoing ImmuneRACE study and from under 1,500 subjects provided by 6 global collaborators. Sample metadata almost always included a de-identified subject ID, COVID-19 status, age in years and sex. Where available, HLA class I and class II types were obtained from metadata supplied by the sample provider rather than from assay-based typing.

General conclusions and limits of the study: Clinical and demographic metadata were provided uncurated, with the amount varying by source and participant.

Whole blood was collected in K2EDTA tubes by collaborating institutions according to the institutions' own protocols. Collaborator samples were shipped for TCRbeta analysis as frozen whole blood, isolated PBMCs, or DNA extracted from either sample type. TCRbeta CDR3 regions were amplified from genomic DNA using the immunoSEQ Assay, a bias-controlled multiplex PCR. Processing in the source paper ran as follows. Within the assay, amplification of reference gene primers was used to estimate how many nucleated cells each sample contained. To quantify the absolute abundance of each unique TCRbeta CDR3 rearrangement, sequence reads were collapsed and filtered. For each sample, productive Simpson clonality was calculated by taking the square root of Simpson's diversity index across productive rearrangements. What TCRdb holds here is the immuneACCESS table cut down to in-frame rearrangements. Part of the clones is not present; checked against another copy, under half of the missing clones reflect an unresolved V gene, and the others are unexplained. V, J and clone size are taken as reported in that table, and D and trimming were inferred from the DNA itself. This sample lists 250,000 to 300,000 clones; 80% to 90% were detected once. Approximately 11% of the sample is in the top ten clones.

In the germline V gene, CDR1 corresponds to SGHTS and CDR2 to YDEGEE. Clipping removes 9 bases from V and 8 bases from J, with 7 as the unmatched junction base count. From its cysteine to its phenylalanine, the CDR3 spans 12 amino acids. The kept DNA is CDR3 alone, 36 bases in frame from the first base. Note on this clone: Its binding antigen is unknown. Base qualities are not provided; no much larger clone lies one nucleotide away.

The rearranged segments are TRBV5-8 and TRBJ1-3; TRBD1 lines up with 8 middle nucleotides. The sequence derives from a woman in her 70s with acute or convalescent COVID-19. Sample: peripheral blood. The CDR3 here reads CAIQGQGYTIYF. The nucleotides read TGTGCCATCCAAGGACAGGGTTACACCATATATTTT. Reference TRBV5-8 and TRBJ1-3 genes cover what lies past the CDR3, so the full variable domain is EAGVTQSPTHLIKTRGQQATLRCSPISGHTSVYWYQQALGLGLQFLLWYDEGEERNRGNFPPRFSGRQFPNYSSELNVNALELEDSALYLCAIQGQGYTIYFGEGSWLTVV.